The source of this TCR beta chain is a study of blood T cell repertoires in COVID-19. Study-level information: Researchers got acute and convalescent COVID-19 samples from the United States, Italy and Spain. T cells, B-cell-depleted T cells, or PBMCs supplied cDNA or gDNA.

Per the authors' pipeline: Using reference gene primer amplification, nucleated cell counts were estimated. The assay was immunoSEQ multiplex PCR, and TCRdb's table has in-frame clones only and misses some. The DNA gave D and trimming, while V, J and clone size come from that table. The repertoire holds around 110,000 clones, about 80% seen once, with approximately 7.6% in the top ten. Looked up from germline, CDR1 is SQVTM and CDR2 is ANQGSEA. Trimming removed 4 bases from V and 1 base from J; junction bases left unmatched: 20. This CDR3 has 20 residues. This TCR derives from a man aged 65 to 85 with active or convalescent COVID-19. V and J are TRBV29-1 and TRBJ2-3; TRBD1 aligns across 10 bases. Sequenced material: peripheral blood. The CDR3 protein is CSVGAGQGRGSPVGTDTQYF. In DNA, the CDR3 is TGCAGCGTTGGTGCGGGACAGGGGCGAGGGAGTCCCGTAGGCACAGATACGCAGTATTTT.